This is a list of T cell receptor beta chains from one sample in a study of blood T cell repertoires in COVID-19. Sequencing was performed with immunoSEQ multiplex PCR; in TCRdb, only in-frame clones are kept and a portion is missing. The data show 150,000 to 200,000 clones, with 75% to 80% seen just once and about 26% held by the top ten. The sequenced sample consisted of peripheral blood. Every receptor here comes from a woman aged 70-85 years with acute or convalescent COVID-19. The CDR3 runs from the conserved cysteine through the conserved F or W. Fields, in order: clone size, J gene, D gene, V gene, CDR3 DNA, CDR3 protein. D genes are given only for firm matches. The size entry is marked missing in some rows and otherwise reads once, few, many or a size class.

clone size: NA
J gene: TRBJ2-7
D gene: TRBD1
V gene: TRBV6-2/TRBV6-3
CDR3 DNA: TGTGCCAGCAGTTACCTGAACTGGGACAGGGTCAACTACGAGCAGTACTTC
CDR3 protein: CASSYLNWDRVNYEQYF

clone size: many
J gene: TRBJ1-2
D gene: TRBD1
V gene: TRBV19
CDR3 DNA: TGTGCCAGTAGTATGAGGACAGGGGGCAGCGGCTATGGCTACACCTTC
CDR3 protein: CASSMRTGGSGYGYTF

clone size: NA
J gene: TRBJ2-7
D gene: TRBD1
V gene: TRBV4-1
CDR3 DNA: TGCGCCAGCAGCCTTTCTACTCCGGGACAGGGCTCCTACGAGCAGTACTTC
CDR3 protein: CASSLSTPGQGSYEQYF

clone size: NA
J gene: TRBJ2-7
D gene: NA
V gene: TRBV9
CDR3 DNA: TGTGCCAGCAGCGCTGGCCCAAGGGGAGAGCAGTACTTC
CDR3 protein: CASSAGPRGEQYF

clone size: NA
J gene: TRBJ1-5
D gene: NA
V gene: TRBV6-1
CDR3 DNA: TGTGCCAGCAGTGAAGCGGCAGGGTGGCAGCCCCAGCATTTT
CDR3 protein: CASSEAAGWQPQHF

clone size: NA
J gene: TRBJ1-1
D gene: TRBD1
V gene: TRBV15
CDR3 DNA: TGTGCCACCAGACTTGGGACAGGGCCCAGTGAAGCTTTCTTT
CDR3 protein: CATRLGTGPSEAFF

clone size: NA
J gene: TRBJ2-1
D gene: TRBD2
V gene: TRBV5-4
CDR3 DNA: TGTGCCAGCAGCCGGAAGCTAGCGGGAGGGTTGGATGAGCAGTTCTTC
CDR3 protein: CASSRKLAGGLDEQFF

clone size: once
J gene: TRBJ2-5
D gene: TRBD1
V gene: TRBV5-4
CDR3 DNA: TGTGCCAGCAGCACCAGACAGGGAAGGGTGGAGACCCAGTACTTC
CDR3 protein: CASSTRQGRVETQYF

clone size: NA
J gene: TRBJ2-5
D gene: TRBD2
V gene: TRBV5-1
CDR3 DNA: TGCGCCAGCAGCCCCGGGACTAGCGGAGAGACCCAGTACTTC
CDR3 protein: CASSPGTSGETQYF

clone size: NA
J gene: TRBJ1-2
D gene: NA
V gene: TRBV5-1
CDR3 DNA: TGCGCCAGCAGCCGAGGCGGCTATGGCTACACCTTC
CDR3 protein: CASSRGGYGYTF

clone size: few
J gene: TRBJ2-3
D gene: TRBD2
V gene: TRBV3-1/TRBV3-2
CDR3 DNA: TGTGCCAGCAGCCTAAGGACTAGCGGGACAGATACGCAGTATTTT
CDR3 protein: CASSLRTSGTDTQYF

clone size: NA
J gene: TRBJ1-2
D gene: NA
V gene: TRBV5-1
CDR3 DNA: TGCGCCAGCAGCTTGGACCTGGGTCAGGGGAGATTCTATGGCTACACCTTC
CDR3 protein: CASSLDLGQGRFYGYTF

clone size: NA
J gene: TRBJ2-3
D gene: TRBD2
V gene: TRBV9
CDR3 DNA: TGTGCCAGCAGCGGAGGACTAGGGTGGAGCACAGATACGCAGTATTTT
CDR3 protein: CASSGGLGWSTDTQYF

clone size: NA
J gene: TRBJ2-1
D gene: TRBD1
V gene: TRBV24-1
CDR3 DNA: TGTGCCACCAGTGATCCGGGACAGGGAGGTGGGAATGAGCAGTTCTTC
CDR3 protein: CATSDPGQGGGNEQFF

clone size: NA
J gene: TRBJ2-1
D gene: NA
V gene: TRBV7-9
CDR3 DNA: TGTGCCAGCAGCTTAGCCAGGGGAAGGGATGAGCAGTTCTTC
CDR3 protein: CASSLARGRDEQFF

clone size: NA
J gene: TRBJ2-7
D gene: NA
V gene: TRBV7-2
CDR3 DNA: TGTGCCAGCAGCTCTAATACAGGGTACGAGCAGTACTTC
CDR3 protein: CASSSNTGYEQYF

clone size: NA
J gene: TRBJ2-1
D gene: NA
V gene: TRBV6-5
CDR3 DNA: TGTGCCAGCAGTCGCGACATTTACAATGAGCAGTTCTTC
CDR3 protein: CASSRDIYNEQFF

clone size: NA
J gene: TRBJ1-2
D gene: NA
V gene: TRBV25-1
CDR3 DNA: TGTGCCAGCAGTGGAGGGGGGGACTATGGCTACACCTTC
CDR3 protein: CASSGGGDYGYTF

clone size: once
J gene: TRBJ1-6
D gene: NA
V gene: TRBV4-1
CDR3 DNA: TGCGCCAGCAGCCATGACGCGACAGTGGGATCACCCCTCCACTTT
CDR3 protein: CASSHDATVGSPLHF

clone size: few
J gene: TRBJ2-4
D gene: NA
V gene: TRBV4-2
CDR3 DNA: TGTGCCAGCAGCCCAGCGGCGGTATCGGGAAACATTCAGTACTTC
CDR3 protein: CASSPAAVSGNIQYF

clone size: NA
J gene: TRBJ2-3
D gene: NA
V gene: TRBV9
CDR3 DNA: TGTGCCAGCAGCTCAGGACGGGTGGGAGTTGCAGATACGCAGTATTTT
CDR3 protein: CASSSGRVGVADTQYF

clone size: NA
J gene: TRBJ2-7
D gene: NA
V gene: TRBV11-2
CDR3 DNA: TGTGCCAGCAGCTTAGATGTAGCCAGCGCCTACGAGCAGTACTTC
CDR3 protein: CASSLDVASAYEQYF

clone size: NA
J gene: TRBJ1-6
D gene: TRBD1
V gene: TRBV29-1
CDR3 DNA: TGCAGCGTAGGGACAGATAATAATTCACCCCTCCACTTT
CDR3 protein: CSVGTDNNSPLHF

clone size: few
J gene: TRBJ2-5
D gene: NA
V gene: TRBV6-1
CDR3 DNA: TGTGCCAGCAGTGAATATCTGTACCAAGAGACCCAGTACTTC
CDR3 protein: CASSEYLYQETQYF

clone size: NA
J gene: TRBJ2-1
D gene: NA
V gene: TRBV5-8
CDR3 DNA: TGTGCCAGCGGGAGGACCTACAATGAGCAGTTCTTC
CDR3 protein: CASGRTYNEQFF

clone size: NA
J gene: TRBJ1-2
D gene: NA
V gene: TRBV2
CDR3 DNA: TGTGCCAGCAATTCAGGAAGTCAGAATGGCTACACCTTC
CDR3 protein: CASNSGSQNGYTF

clone size: NA
J gene: TRBJ2-2
D gene: NA
V gene: TRBV5-5
CDR3 DNA: TGTGCCAGCCTACTCGGTGTTAACACCGGGGAGCTGTTTTTT
CDR3 protein: CASLLGVNTGELFF

clone size: NA
J gene: TRBJ2-1
D gene: TRBD2
V gene: TRBV3-1/TRBV3-2
CDR3 DNA: TGTGCCAGCAGCCAAGATCTTGAGCGGGAGGGGCACAATGAGCAGTTCTTC
CDR3 protein: CASSQDLEREGHNEQFF

clone size: few
J gene: TRBJ2-7
D gene: TRBD1
V gene: TRBV7-2
CDR3 DNA: TGTGCCAGCAGCTCAGACAGGGGAAACGAGCAGTACTTC
CDR3 protein: CASSSDRGNEQYF

clone size: many
J gene: TRBJ2-7
D gene: TRBD2
V gene: TRBV5-4
CDR3 DNA: TGTGCCAGCAGCTTATCTAGCGGGAGAGGCTACGAGCAGTACTTC
CDR3 protein: CASSLSSGRGYEQYF

clone size: NA
J gene: TRBJ2-2
D gene: TRBD2
V gene: TRBV19
CDR3 DNA: TGTGCCAGTAGTATGCTAGCGGGAGGTTCCGGGGAGCTGTTTTTT
CDR3 protein: CASSMLAGGSGELFF

clone size: NA
J gene: TRBJ1-1
D gene: TRBD1
V gene: TRBV3-1/TRBV3-2
CDR3 DNA: TGTGCCAGCAGCCAAGCGACAGGGGTATTGGGCACTGAAGCTTTCTTT
CDR3 protein: CASSQATGVLGTEAFF

clone size: NA
J gene: TRBJ1-1
D gene: TRBD1
V gene: TRBV5-1
CDR3 DNA: TGCGCCAGCAGCTGGGCAGGGGGGAACACTGAAGCTTTCTTT
CDR3 protein: CASSWAGGNTEAFF

clone size: NA
J gene: TRBJ2-5
D gene: TRBD1
V gene: TRBV5-1
CDR3 DNA: TGCGCCAGCAGCGAAGGGGGCTGGGGGACCCAGTACTTC
CDR3 protein: CASSEGGWGTQYF

clone size: NA
J gene: TRBJ2-2
D gene: NA
V gene: TRBV14
CDR3 DNA: TGTGCCAGCAGCCAACACGGACTCATCGCCACCGGGGAGCTGTTTTTT
CDR3 protein: CASSQHGLIATGELFF

clone size: NA
J gene: TRBJ2-6
D gene: NA
V gene: TRBV27
CDR3 DNA: TGTGCCAGCAGTTTGCGCTCTGGGGCCAACGTCCTGACTTTC
CDR3 protein: CASSLRSGANVLTF

clone size: NA
J gene: TRBJ2-3
D gene: NA
V gene: TRBV5-1
CDR3 DNA: TGCGCCAGCAGCTCCGGACAGCCCACAGATACGCAGTATTTT
CDR3 protein: CASSSGQPTDTQYF

clone size: few
J gene: TRBJ1-2
D gene: NA
V gene: TRBV30
CDR3 DNA: TGTGCCTGGAGTGTTGCCAGCCTCGGGGGCTACACCTTC
CDR3 protein: CAWSVASLGGYTF

clone size: NA
J gene: TRBJ1-1
D gene: TRBD1
V gene: TRBV5-1
CDR3 DNA: TGCGCCAGCAGCACGGCGACAGGGGCTAACACTGAAGCTTTCTTT
CDR3 protein: CASSTATGANTEAFF

clone size: NA
J gene: TRBJ2-3
D gene: NA
V gene: TRBV5-1
CDR3 DNA: TGCGCCAGCAGCCCTTCGGGGGACACAGATACGCAGTATTTT
CDR3 protein: CASSPSGDTDTQYF